The next 13 T cell receptor beta chains were all read from a single sample in a study of blood T cell repertoires in COVID-19. Produced via immunoSEQ multiplex PCR; TCRdb's table is partial and in-frame only. The sample includes approximately 210,000 clones, 82% of them seen just once. Sequenced material: peripheral blood. These receptors originate from a woman at least 80 years old with acute or convalescent COVID-19.

V gene TRBV24-1 combines with J gene TRBJ2-2; D is uncertain. Germline assignment: CDR1 KGHDR and CDR2 SFDVKD. Trimming shortened V by 7 bases and J by 0 bases, and 8 bases separated the two germline ends. The CDR3 has 14 residues. CDR3 protein: CATRHTANTGELFF. CDR3 DNA: TGTGCCACCAGGCACACCGCGAACACCGGGGAGCTGTTTTTT.

This clone was detected only a few times. The chain has TRBV19 and TRBJ1-5; TRBD1 is a possible D gene (6 bases). The V end lost 5 bases, the J end lost 6 bases, and 11 bases lay between the germline ends. The CDR3 contains 13 residues. The germline V gene encodes CDR1 LNHDA and CDR2 SQIVND (reference sequence). The CDR3 here is CASSFSGAQPQHF. CDR3 nucleotide sequence: TGTGCCAGTAGTTTTTCAGGGGCTCAGCCCCAGCATTTT.

The chain links TRBV19 to TRBJ2-1, with D possibly matching TRBD2 (5 bases). The CDR3 sequence is 14 residues long. Trimming shortened V by 7 bases and J by 1 base, and 11 bases separated the two germline ends. Germline-derived CDR1 and CDR2 are LNHDA and SQIVND (reference sequence). The CDR3 is CASKERNSYNEQFF. The CDR3 DNA follows: TGTGCCAGTAAAGAGCGGAATTCCTACAATGAGCAGTTCTTC.

The genes are TRBV7-2 and TRBJ1-5; D possibly corresponds to TRBD1 (5 bases). CDR3 length: 17 residues. Trimming removed 1 base from V and 1 base from J, with 14 bases in between. Per germline, CDR1 SGHTA and CDR2 FQGNSA. The CDR3 reads CASSLVSGGGSNQPQHF. CDR3 nucleotides: TGTGCCAGCAGCTTAGTATCTGGGGGGGGGAGCAATCAGCCCCAGCATTTT.

The J gene is TRBJ2-7, the V gene TRBV30, with 8 bases identical to TRBD1. Losses at the gene ends were 3 bases for V and 4 bases for J; bases not matched to a gene: 8. From germline, CDR1 is GTSNPN and CDR2 SVGIG (reference sequence). This CDR3 has 14 amino acids. CDR3 in DNA: TGTGCCTGGAGCCAAGGACAGGGAATGTACGAGCAGTACTTC. It yields the protein CAWSQGQGMYEQYF.

This clone was detected once. The sample holds other DNA sequences that translate to the same CDR3. This chain uses TRBV7-2 with TRBJ1-2; no clear D gene. The CDR3 is 13 residues long. CDR1 is SGHTA and CDR2 is FQGNSA in the germline V gene. V gave up 0 bases and J gave up 5 bases, with 7 bases separating them. The CDR3 protein is CASSLARGYGYTF. The DNA for the CDR3 is TGTGCCAGCAGCTTAGCGCGGGGTTATGGCTACACCTTC.

The chain uses TRBV7-8 and TRBJ1-5, with 7 bases fitting TRBD1. Germline V gives CDR1 SGHVS, CDR2 FQNEAQ. The CDR3 is 16 amino acids. J gave up 3 bases and V 1 base, and 6 bases lay outside the gene matches. In nucleotides, the CDR3 is TGTGCCAGCAGCTTAGGGACCGGGACAGTCAATCAGCCCCAGCATTTT. Translating it yields CASSLGTGTVNQPQHF.

The V and J genes are TRBV4-2 and TRBJ1-5, with a possible D match to TRBD1 (5 bases). Between the trimmed V and J ends, which lost 4 bases and 7 bases, there was a span of 20 bases. CDR1 and CDR2 (germline): LGHNA, YNFKEQ. This CDR3 comprises 16 residues. The CDR3 DNA sequence: TGTGCCAGCAGCCCCACGTCAGGGCCCTTCGGGCAGCCCCAGCATTTT. Residues: CASSPTSGPFGQPQHF.

The V call is TRBV5-5, the J call TRBJ1-2, with D unclear. V was cut by 0 bases and J by 0 bases, with 12 bases left in between. The CDR3 sequence is 16 residues long. Germline assignment: CDR1 SGHKS and CDR2 YYEKEE (reference sequence). This chain's CDR3 is CASSLGLQKANYGYTF. The CDR3 nucleotides are TGTGCCAGCAGCTTGGGCTTACAGAAAGCTAACTATGGCTACACCTTC.

V is TRBV5-5 and J is TRBJ2-5; 10 bases are a match to TRBD2. Germline V lookup: CDR1 SGHKS, CDR2 YYEKEE (reference sequence). The CDR3 sequence is 16 residues long. V gave up 1 base and J gave up 7 bases; unmatched junction bases: 10. The CDR3: CASSLLLAGVSGTQYF. The DNA of the CDR3 is TGTGCCAGCAGCTTGCTCCTAGCGGGGGTTTCAGGGACCCAGTACTTC. The full variable domain, with the rest looked up from reference TRBV5-5 and TRBJ2-5, is DAGVTQSPTHLIKTRGQQVTLRCSPISGHKSVSWYQQVLGQGPQFIFQYYEKEERGRGNFPDRFSARQFPNYSSELNVNALLLGDSALYLCASSLLLAGVSGTQYFGPGTRLLVL.

This clone was found a few times. The rearrangement uses TRBV5-3 and TRBJ1-4; D is unclear. TRBV5-3 has ORF status, its function being uncertain. Between the trimmed V and J ends, which lost 1 base and 8 bases, there was a span of 12 bases. CDR3 size: 14 residues. As DNA, the CDR3 is TGTGCCAGAAGCTTGAAGCGGGGTTACGAAAAACTGTTTTTT. This sequence encodes CARSLKRGYEKLFF.

This clone was observed once. The V and J genes are TRBV9 and TRBJ2-7, with 9 bases identical to TRBD1. Germline trimming cut 0 bases from V and 5 bases from J; bases unmatched to any gene: 9. The CDR3 runs 16 residues. Germline-derived CDR1 and CDR2 are SGDLS and YYNGEE. DNA for the CDR3: TGTGCCAGCAGCGTAGTCTTCCGGGACAGGGTCAACGAGCAGTACTTC. It is translated as CASSVVFRDRVNEQYF.

The genes are TRBV2 and TRBJ1-2, with 10 bases that match TRBD1. The CDR3 extends over 16 amino acids. CDR1 and CDR2 from the germline V gene are SNHLY and FYNNEI. After removal of 1 base from V and 4 bases from J, the junction contained 6 bases not matched to a gene. The CDR3 coding sequence is TGTGCCAGCAGTGAAGAGGGACAGGGGCGCGTCTATGGCTACACCTTC. The encoded protein is CASSEEGQGRVYGYTF.